The source of this T cell receptor (beta chain) is a study of T-cell memory formation after mild COVID-19. Findings and limits, study-wide: Pre-infection memory held some responding clones, suggesting pre-existing cross-reactive T cells responded. CD4+ bias marked clones expanding day 15 to 37, unlike balanced contracting clones. Nothing showed for sure that second-wave clones peaking on day 37 were SARS-CoV-2 specific.

With respect to this clonotype: Antigen unknown.

The germline CDR1 and CDR2 sequences are SGHTA and FQGTGA. The length of the CDR3 is 16 residues. J lost 6 bases, V lost 5 bases, and 11 bases had no gene match. One entry per CDR3 protein, called by TCRdb with MiXCR from the 5' RACE reads. The sample lists a few hundred thousand distinct CDR3 sequences; around an eighth were seen once. This chain joins TRBV7-3 and TRBJ2-1, with 9 bases identical to TRBD2. What was sequenced was PBMCs or a T cell subset sorted from them (not recorded which). This clonotype was obtained from a man aged 18 to 30 who had mild COVID-19 (a few samples of this study predate the infection). Cell type and time point are not known. DNA for the CDR3: TGTGCCAGCAGCCCCAGACCGGGACTAGCTTTCAATGAGCAGTTCTTC. This encodes CASSPRPGLAFNEQFF.